The next 13 T cell receptor beta chains were all read from a single sample in a study of lymphopenia after photon versus proton radiotherapy. Sequenced by immunoSEQ multiplex PCR; TCRdb stores in-frame clones only, minus some. Of tens of thousands of clones listed, over 80% are singletons. The sequences come from peripheral blood, collected from a patient treated with proton-based radiotherapy. These receptors were obtained from an elderly man with esophageal cancer.

This clone showed up just a few times. V is TRBV5-1 and J is TRBJ2-1, with 7 bases that match TRBD1. V trimming: 4 bases; J trimming: 8 bases; junction bases outside the gene matches: 6. Germline assignment: CDR1 SGHRS and CDR2 YFSETQ. CDR3 size: 13 residues. DNA of the CDR3: TGCGCCAGCAGCCTCCCGACAGGGTATGAGCAGTTCTTC. Amino acids: CASSLPTGYEQFF.

This clone was detected only a few times. The chain recombines TRBV14 with TRBJ2-7; 7 bases align to TRBD1. The CDR3 consists of 15 residues. Unmatched junction bases numbered 7, after V lost 0 bases and J lost 5 bases. Germline V lookup: CDR1 SGHDN, CDR2 FVKESK. The CDR3 protein is CASSQENRGFDEQYF. Here the CDR3 DNA reads TGTGCCAGCAGCCAAGAAAACAGGGGTTTCGACGAGCAGTACTTC.

CDR3: CASSQARGYGYTF. The CDR3 DNA reads TGCGCCAGCAGCCAAGCCAGGGGCTATGGCTACACCTTC. The V and J genes are TRBV4-3 and TRBJ1-2, with TRBD1 as a possible D gene (6 bases). Germline loops: CDR1 LGHNA, CDR2 YSLEER. Trimming took off 1 base at V and 4 bases at J, with 7 bases between the two ends. This CDR3 is built from 13 residues.

V is TRBV2 and J is TRBJ2-1; possibly TRBD2 for D (6 bases). V lost 4 bases and J lost 3, with 10 bases in between. The CDR3 has 14 amino acids. Germline assignment: CDR1 SNHLY and CDR2 FYNNEI. The CDR3 loop reads CASSGGGGYNEQFF. The CDR3 DNA is TGTGCCAGCAGTGGGGGAGGAGGCTACAATGAGCAGTTCTTC.

CDR3 sequence reads: CASSFRVEKGTYGYTF. CDR3 nucleotide sequence: TGTGCCAGTTCCTTCAGGGTGGAAAAGGGTACCTATGGCTACACCTTC. This chain links TRBV19 with TRBJ1-2; D might be TRBD1 (5 bases). This CDR3 spans 16 amino acids. Germline CDR1 LNHDA, CDR2 SQIVND (reference sequence). V was clipped by 8 bases and J by 4 bases, with 23 bases between them.

The genes are TRBV5-1 and TRBJ2-3, with 9 bases identical to TRBD1. J was trimmed by 3 bases and V by 4 bases; bases with no gene match: 9. From germline, CDR1 is SGHRS and CDR2 YFSETQ. The CDR3 is made up of 16 amino acids. CDR3 sequence reads: CASSTSAGQGTDTQYF. As DNA, the CDR3 is TGCGCCAGCAGCACCTCGGCGGGACAGGGAACAGATACGCAGTATTTT.

A few counts support this clone. The V and J genes are TRBV10-3 and TRBJ2-5; TRBD1 or TRBD2 may be the D gene (5 bases each). V was clipped by 6 bases and J by 0 bases, with 14 bases between them. CDR3 size: 15 residues. Germline V gene lookup returns CDR1 ENHRY and CDR2 SYGVKD. CDR3 region: CAIRPGTGDQETQYF. CDR3 bases: TGTGCCATCAGACCGGGAACAGGCGACCAAGAGACCCAGTACTTC.

The genes are TRBV11-2 and TRBJ2-3; 10 bases are shared with TRBD1. The germline gives CDR1 SGHAT, CDR2 FQNNGV. The CDR3 has 15 amino acids. Germline trimming cut 5 bases from V and 1 base from J; bases unmatched to any gene: 3. In DNA, the CDR3 is TGTGCCAGCAGCCCCGGGACAGGGGGCACAGATACGCAGTATTTT. Residues: CASSPGTGGTDTQYF.

In its sample, this clone was seen once. The gene calls are TRBV11-3 and TRBJ2-3; 8 bases line up with TRBD2. This CDR3 comprises 16 residues. The germline CDR1 and CDR2 sequences are SGHNT and YENEEA. J was trimmed by 4 bases and V by 1 base; bases with no gene match: 7. CDR3 region: CASSLVAGGGADTQYF. In DNA form, the CDR3 reads TGTGCCAGCAGCTTAGTTGCGGGAGGCGGTGCAGATACGCAGTATTTT.

The V and J genes are TRBV2 and TRBJ2-7; possible D gene TRBD1, 6 bases. Germline CDR1 and CDR2: SNHLY and FYNNEI. V dropped 7 bases and J dropped 6 bases, with 13 bases sitting between them. This CDR3 has 12 amino acids. CDR3 region: CASKWDNSEQYF. The DNA of the CDR3 is TGTGCCAGCAAGTGGGACAACTCCGAGCAGTACTTC.

This rearrangement joins TRBV7-3 to TRBJ2-1, with TRBD2 identical over 12 bases. The trim removed 5 bases at V and 6 bases at J, leaving 2 bases unmatched. The CDR3 consists of 14 residues. Looked up from germline, CDR1 is SGHTA and CDR2 is FQGTGA. This CDR3 reads CASSVGLAGNEQFF. CDR3 coding DNA: TGTGCCAGCAGCGTGGGACTAGCGGGCAATGAGCAGTTCTTC.

V gene TRBV19 combines with J gene TRBJ2-3, with 13 bases fitting TRBD2. V lost 6 bases and J lost 6; bases outside the gene matches: 6. Germline V gives CDR1 LNHDA, CDR2 SQIVND (reference sequence). This CDR3 is 15 amino acids long. The CDR3 sequence: CASRGTSGARDTQYF. The CDR3 DNA follows: TGTGCCAGTAGGGGGACTAGCGGGGCCCGCGATACGCAGTATTTT.

This clone showed up just once. V usage is TRBV10-3 and J usage is TRBJ2-7; unclear D gene. The V gene's germline CDR1 is ENHRY and CDR2 SYGVKD. This CDR3 is built from 12 residues. Deletions cut 10 bases from V and 0 bases from J, with 10 bases between. CDR3 DNA: TGTGCCACCACTGGAAGCTCCTACGAGCAGTACTTC. It is translated as CATTGSSYEQYF.